The rows below give T cell receptor beta chains drawn from one sample of a study of cytomegalovirus exposure and HLA in healthy donors. Repertoires were generated with immunoSEQ multiplex PCR, while TCRdb's copy carries only in-frame clones and drops some. Among about 120,000 clones, approximately 89% were seen once, and the ten largest hold 1.1%. Sequencing was carried out using PBMCs. Receptors were obtained from a woman in her late teens or twenties in good health and CMV-seronegative. Both conserved end residues are part of each CDR3. Each record gives: CDR3 DNA, CDR3 protein, J gene, clone size, V gene, D gene. D genes are given only for firm matches. Where a row states a size, it is once, few, many or the class of an expanded clone; other rows omit it.

CDR3nt: TGTGCCAGTAGTAATCTAGGGCCCGGGGTCGGACCTGGGGCCAACGTCCTGACTTTC
CDR3aa: CASSNLGPGVGPGANVLTF
j_gene: TRBJ2-6
abundance: NA
v_gene: TRBV19
d_gene: NA

CDR3nt: TGTGCCAGCAGTTTGTTCAGGGCGCCTCACACCTTC
CDR3aa: CASSLFRAPHTF
j_gene: TRBJ1-2
abundance: NA
v_gene: TRBV28
d_gene: NA

CDR3nt: TGTGCCAGCAGTTACAACCGGGACAGGGCTAACTATGGCTACACCTTC
CDR3aa: CASSYNRDRANYGYTF
j_gene: TRBJ1-2
abundance: NA
v_gene: TRBV6-6
d_gene: TRBD1

CDR3nt: TGTGCCACCAGCAGAGCCGGAGGGGGCCGTTACACCGACTCTGGAAACACCATATATTTT
CDR3aa: CATSRAGGGRYTDSGNTIYF
j_gene: TRBJ1-3
abundance: NA
v_gene: TRBV15
d_gene: TRBD1

CDR3nt: TGTGCCTGGAGCGACGGGGAGAACACCGGGGAGCTGTTTTTT
CDR3aa: CAWSDGENTGELFF
j_gene: TRBJ2-2
abundance: NA
v_gene: TRBV30
d_gene: NA

CDR3nt: TGTGCCAGTACCGACGGGAGCCTTTACACCGGGGAGCTGTTTTTT
CDR3aa: CASTDGSLYTGELFF
j_gene: TRBJ2-2
abundance: NA
v_gene: TRBV19
d_gene: NA

CDR3nt: TGTGCCAGCAGCCCTGGGATGGGGAGTATCAATGAGCAGTTCTTC
CDR3aa: CASSPGMGSINEQFF
j_gene: TRBJ2-1
abundance: NA
v_gene: TRBV11-3
d_gene: NA

CDR3nt: TGTGCCAGCAGCCAGCTAGTCACCGGGGAGCTGTTTTTT
CDR3aa: CASSQLVTGELFF
j_gene: TRBJ2-2
abundance: few
v_gene: TRBV14
d_gene: NA

CDR3nt: TGTGCCAGCAGTTCAAGACAGGGGGCTCAGGATGGCTACACCTTC
CDR3aa: CASSSRQGAQDGYTF
j_gene: TRBJ1-2
abundance: NA
v_gene: TRBV7-9
d_gene: TRBD1

CDR3nt: TGCGCCAGCAGCTTCCGGGGCACTGAAGCTTTCTTT
CDR3aa: CASSFRGTEAFF
j_gene: TRBJ1-1
abundance: NA
v_gene: TRBV5-1
d_gene: NA

CDR3nt: TGTGCCAGCAGTGAACCAGGGGGGCCGGGGGAGACCCAGTACTTC
CDR3aa: CASSEPGGPGETQYF
j_gene: TRBJ2-5
abundance: NA
v_gene: TRBV6-1
d_gene: NA